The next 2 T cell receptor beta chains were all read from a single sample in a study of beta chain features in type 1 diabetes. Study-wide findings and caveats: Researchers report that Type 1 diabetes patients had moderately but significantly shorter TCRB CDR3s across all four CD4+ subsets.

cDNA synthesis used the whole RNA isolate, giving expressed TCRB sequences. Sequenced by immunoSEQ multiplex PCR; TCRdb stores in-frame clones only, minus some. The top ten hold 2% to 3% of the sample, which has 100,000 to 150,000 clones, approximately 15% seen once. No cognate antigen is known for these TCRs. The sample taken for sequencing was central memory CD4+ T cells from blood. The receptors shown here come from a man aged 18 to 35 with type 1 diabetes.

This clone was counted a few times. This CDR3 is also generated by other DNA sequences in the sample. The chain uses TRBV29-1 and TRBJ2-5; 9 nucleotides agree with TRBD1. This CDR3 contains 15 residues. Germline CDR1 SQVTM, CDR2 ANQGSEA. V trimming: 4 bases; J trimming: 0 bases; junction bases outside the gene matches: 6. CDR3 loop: CSVVRTGAYQETQYF. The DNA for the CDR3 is TGCAGCGTTGTAAGGACAGGGGCGTACCAAGAGACCCAGTACTTC.

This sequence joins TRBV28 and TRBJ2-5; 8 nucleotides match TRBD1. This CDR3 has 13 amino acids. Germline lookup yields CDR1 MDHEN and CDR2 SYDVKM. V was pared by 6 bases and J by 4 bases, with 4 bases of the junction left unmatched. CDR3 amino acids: CASRPQGGETQYF. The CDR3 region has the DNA TGTGCCAGCAGGCCACAGGGGGGAGAGACCCAGTACTTC. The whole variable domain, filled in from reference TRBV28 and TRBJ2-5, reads DVKVTQSSRYLVKRTGEKVFLECVQDMDHENMFWYRQDPGLGLRLIYFSYDVKMKEKGDIPEGYSVSREKKERFSLILESASTNQTSMYLCASRPQGGETQYFGPGTRLLVL.